This T cell receptor (beta chain) originates from a study of blood T cell repertoires in COVID-19. Clones were read by immunoSEQ multiplex PCR, and TCRdb kept only the in-frame ones, dropping some. The sample has approximately 39,000 clones, 87% seen once. Trimming at V came to 4 bases and at J to 8 bases, leaving 12 bases not matched to a gene. This CDR3 is built from 16 residues. CDR1 is KGHDR, CDR2 SFDVKD, per germline. The V call is TRBV24-1, the J call TRBJ1-3; 8 bases line up with TRBD1. The material sequenced was peripheral blood. The TCR was taken from a man aged 45-65 years with active or convalescent COVID-19. DNA of the CDR3: TGTGCCACCAGTGACCCGGGACAGGCCGCGGTACACACCATATATTTT. This translates into CATSDPGQAAVHTIYF.